Reported below is one T cell receptor beta chain. The sample comes from a study of control samples from healthy donors and cancer patients. TCRdb's copy holds only in-frame clones and misses some; the assay was immunoSEQ multiplex PCR. The sample has about 130,000 clones; around 90% are singletons. V was clipped by 4 bases and J by 7 bases; unmatched bases: 12. The CDR3 length is 16 residues. CDR1 and CDR2 (germline): MNHNY, SVGAGI (reference sequence). Sequencing used blood. This clonotype was obtained from a middle-aged man in good health. This chain uses TRBV6-6 with TRBJ2-2; TRBD1 matches 7 bases. CDR3: CASSSLGRGYLGELFF. Here the CDR3 DNA reads TGTGCCAGCAGTTCGCTCGGCAGGGGGTACCTCGGGGAGCTGTTTTTT.